Given below is one T cell receptor beta chain in context. What antigen it recognizes has not been identified. Base-call qualities are not available, and no considerably larger clone is one nucleotide away. In Seattle, one collaborating source enrolled patients while the infection was active and tracked those patients longitudinally over the course of disease. Whole blood was collected in K2EDTA tubes by collaborating institutions according to the institutions' own protocols. For TCRbeta analysis, collaborators shipped samples in one of three forms: frozen whole blood, isolated PBMCs, or DNA extracted from either of those sample types. This entry comes from a study of blood T cell repertoires in COVID-19 (dated by TCRdb to 2020 to 2021). About the investigation overall: Samples covering the acute and convalescent phases of COVID-19 were provided by collaborators in the United States, Italy and Spain. The material from the prospective study consisted of cDNA or gDNA derived from T cells, B-cell-depleted T cells, or PBMCs. Deeply sampled blood TCRbeta repertoires from subjects exposed to, actively infected with, or recovered from COVID-19 were included in the dataset. The repertoires were released in a freely available public database intended as a resource for research on the immune response to SARS-CoV-2. The samples were drawn from the first 160 participants of the ongoing ImmuneRACE study and from 1,254 subjects provided by 6 global collaborators. Nearly every sample came with metadata listing a de-identified subject ID, COVID-19 status, age in years and sex. Where available, HLA class I and class II types were taken from metadata supplied by the sample provider and were not determined by assay-based typing.

CDR1 and CDR2 are drawn from the germline V gene (reference sequence): LGHDT, YNNKEL. The cysteine opens and the phenylalanine closes a CDR3 of 12 amino acids. Of the read, only the CDR3 DNA is kept; its 36 bases are in frame from base 1. The junction carries 12 bases between V and J, which are trimmed by 6 bases and 7 bases respectively. The investigation overall reported the following: The quantity of clinical and demographic metadata differed by source and by participant and was supplied without curation.

The immunoSEQ Assay, a bias-controlled multiplex PCR, was used to amplify TCRbeta CDR3 regions from genomic DNA. The authors processed their data as follows. Nucleated cell counts per sample were estimated from amplification of reference gene primers within the assay. To quantify the absolute abundance of each unique TCRbeta CDR3 rearrangement, sequence reads were collapsed and filtered. For each sample, productive Simpson clonality was calculated as the square root of Simpson's diversity index over productive rearrangements. Drawn from immuneACCESS, this table holds only the in-frame rearrangements with V and J called that TCRdb kept. Clones are partly lost; checked studies trace under half to an unresolved V gene and leave the rest unexplained. The DNA was the basis for D and trimming; V, J and clone size are from that table. In all, the sample holds roughly 88,000 clones, and about 83% of those were seen once. About a sixth of the sample belongs to the ten largest clones.

This chain is built from TRBV3-1 (or the pseudogene TRBV3-2) and TRBJ1-1, and perhaps TRBD1 as D gene, on 5 matching bases. Sequencing input: peripheral blood. The receptor's source is an older woman with COVID-19, enrolled during active disease. In nucleotides, the sequence is TGTGCCAGCAGTGGAGGGGCCCGTGAAGCTTTCTTT. Its product reads: CASSGGAREAFF.